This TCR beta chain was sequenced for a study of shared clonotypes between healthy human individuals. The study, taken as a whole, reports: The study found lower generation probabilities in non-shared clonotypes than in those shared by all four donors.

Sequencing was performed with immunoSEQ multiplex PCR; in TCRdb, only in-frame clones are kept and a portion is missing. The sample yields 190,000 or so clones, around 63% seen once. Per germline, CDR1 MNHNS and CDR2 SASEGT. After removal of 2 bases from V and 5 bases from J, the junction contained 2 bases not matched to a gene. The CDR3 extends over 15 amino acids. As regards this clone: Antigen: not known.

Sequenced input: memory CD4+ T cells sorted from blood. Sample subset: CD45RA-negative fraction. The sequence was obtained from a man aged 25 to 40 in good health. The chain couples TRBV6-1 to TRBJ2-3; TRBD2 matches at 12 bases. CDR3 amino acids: CASSELAGGQDTQYF. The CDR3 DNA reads TGTGCCAGCAGTGAACTAGCGGGAGGGCAAGATACGCAGTATTTT.